The 18 T cell receptor beta chains in this list originate from one sample, sequenced in a study of shared clonotypes between healthy human individuals. Produced via immunoSEQ multiplex PCR; TCRdb's table is partial and in-frame only. Among some 2.1 million clones listed, over 85% were seen once. It was CD45RO-negative cells, positively selected for CCR7, that made up naive CD8 cells, with terminally differentiated effector memory CD45RA+ cells excluded. The specimen sequenced was naive CD8+ T cells from PBMCs. These receptors came from a man between 18 and 35 years old in good health. Some clones in this sample may be carry-over from other donors' samples.

The rearrangement joins TRBV7-9 to TRBJ2-2, with TRBD1 matching over 8 bases. The V and J ends lost 5 bases and 2 bases, in that order; junction bases with no gene match: 4. Germline V gene data show CDR1 as SEHNR and CDR2 as FQNEAQ (reference sequence). The CDR3 spans 15 residues. CDR3 residues: CASSPGTGNTGELFF. DNA of the CDR3: TGTGCCAGCAGCCCGGGGACAGGCAACACCGGGGAGCTGTTTTTT.

The chain is built from TRBV5-6 and TRBJ2-7; tentatively, D is TRBD2 (5 bases). Germline CDR1 SGHDT, CDR2 YYEEEE. Trimming shortened V by 0 bases and J by 5 bases, and 12 bases separated the two germline ends. The CDR3 covers 14 residues. The CDR3 DNA reads as TGTGCCAGCAGCTTGGGTGCTAGCATCAACGAGCAGTACTTC. It yields the protein CASSLGASINEQYF.

Here the CDR3 DNA reads TGTGCCAGCAGCTTAGGTGACGGTCCATTTGAAGCTTTCTTT. Protein product: CASSLGDGPFEAFF. The V gene is TRBV7-2, the J gene TRBJ1-1; D is ambiguous. Germline V gene lookup returns CDR1 SGHTA and CDR2 FQGNSA. V was clipped by 1 base and J by 7 bases, with 13 bases between them. The CDR3 is 14 residues long. The variable domain in full, with the rest retrieved from reference TRBV7-2 and TRBJ1-1, is GAGVSQSPSNKVTEKGKDVELRCDPISGHTALYWYRQSLGQGLEFLIYFQGNSAPDKSGLPSDRFSAERTGGSVSTLTIQRTQQEDSAVYLCASSLGDGPFEAFFGQGTRLTVV.

The chain carries TRBV2 and TRBJ2-5; 10 bases agree with TRBD1. J was trimmed by 5 bases and V by 7 bases; bases with no gene match: 16. Germline CDR1 is SNHLY and CDR2 is FYNNEI. The CDR3 consists of 17 residues. DNA of the CDR3: TGTGCCAGCATTCCCACTGATCCGGGACAGGGGTGGGAGACCCAGTACTTC. The encoded protein is CASIPTDPGQGWETQYF.

The CDR3 protein is CASSDGLNIQYF. The CDR3 DNA is TGCGCCAGCAGTGACGGATTAAACATTCAGTACTTC. This sequence joins TRBV10-1 and TRBJ2-4; no clear D. In germline, CDR1 is WNHNN, CDR2 SYGVQD (reference sequence). V was pared by 3 bases and J by 6 bases, with 6 bases between. This CDR3 is 12 amino acids long.

The chain is built from TRBV28 and TRBJ2-3, with 7 bases lining up with TRBD2. CDR3 length: 16 amino acids. V lost 10 bases and J lost 0; bases outside the gene matches: 13. Germline-derived CDR1 and CDR2 are MDHEN and SYDVKM. The CDR3 DNA follows: TGTGCCAACGAAATGGCCAGGGAGGGTAGCACAGATACGCAGTATTTT. The encoded protein is CANEMAREGSTDTQYF.

Note on this clone: The identical CDR3 is also encoded by other nucleotide sequences in the sample. The chain has TRBV5-1 and TRBJ1-3, with 8 bases that match TRBD1. Germline CDR1 is SGHRS and CDR2 is YFSETQ. The CDR3 loop spans 15 amino acids. The J segment lost 2 bases and the V segment lost 3 bases, leaving 4 bases of the junction unmatched. CDR3 DNA sequence: TGCGCCAGCAGCTCCGACAGGGGTACTGGAAACACCATATATTTT. Residues: CASSSDRGTGNTIYF.

The chain recombines TRBV28 with TRBJ2-1; maybe TRBD2 (5 bases). Germline CDR1 is MDHEN and CDR2 is SYDVKM. The CDR3 contains 13 residues. V lost 3 bases, J lost 6 bases, and 9 bases lay in between. CDR3 amino acids: CASSLASSNEQFF. The CDR3 DNA sequence: TGTGCCAGCAGTTTGGCTAGCTCCAATGAGCAGTTCTTC.

As for this clone: Other DNA sequences of this sample code for an identical CDR3. The chain joins TRBV9 to TRBJ2-7; no reliable D call. CDR3 length: 14 residues. The ends were cut back, 0 bases at V and 0 bases at J, with 7 bases in the middle. The germline gives CDR1 SGDLS, CDR2 YYNGEE. CDR3 bases: TGTGCCAGCAGCGTAGGAGGCAGCTCCTACGAGCAGTACTTC. This codes for CASSVGGSSYEQYF.

V and J are TRBV2 and TRBJ2-1, with 10 bases aligning to TRBD2. The CDR3 covers 16 residues. V gave up 2 bases and J gave up 6 bases; unmatched junction bases: 7. In germline, CDR1 is SNHLY, CDR2 FYNNEI. CDR3 in amino acids: CASSEKRLAGSNEQFF. As DNA, the CDR3 is TGTGCCAGCAGTGAAAAGAGACTAGCGGGCTCCAATGAGCAGTTCTTC.

This clone has a single count. The rearrangement uses TRBV6-5 and TRBJ2-7, with D hard to call. Trimming took off 4 bases at V and 6 bases at J, with 7 bases between the two ends. CDR3 size: 11 residues. CDR1 MNHEY and CDR2 SVGAGI come from the germline V gene. The CDR3 reads CASSFPPEQYF. The CDR3 region has the DNA TGTGCCAGCAGTTTTCCCCCCGAGCAGTACTTC.

V is TRBV13 and J is TRBJ1-1, with 8 bases fitting TRBD1. The length of the CDR3 is 14 residues. J was trimmed by 6 bases and V by 5 bases; bases with no gene match: 8. Germline values: CDR1 PRHDT, CDR2 FYEKMQ (reference sequence). The CDR3 sequence: CASSRPGGAAEAFF. The CDR3 DNA follows: TGTGCCAGCAGCCGACCAGGGGGCGCGGCTGAAGCTTTCTTT.

This clone was seen once. This sample also contains other DNA sequences that code for the same CDR3. This chain joins TRBV27 and TRBJ2-2, with D maybe TRBD2 (6 bases). Germline CDR1 is MNHEY and CDR2 is SMNVEV (reference sequence). The CDR3 totals 13 residues. The V end was cut by 5 bases, the J end by 2 bases, with 6 bases between. The CDR3 bases are TGTGCCAGCAGTGGACTAAACACCGGGGAGCTGTTTTTT. This sequence encodes CASSGLNTGELFF.

This clone showed up just once. The CDR3 here is CASSLYASGSPTDTQYF. CDR3 coding DNA: TGTGCCAGCAGTTTATACGCTAGCGGGAGCCCCACAGATACGCAGTATTTT. V is TRBV27 and J is TRBJ2-3; 10 nucleotides line up with TRBD2. There are 17 residues in the CDR3. The germline CDR1 and CDR2 sequences are MNHEY and SMNVEV (reference sequence). J was trimmed by 2 bases and V by 1 base; bases with no gene match: 6.

The rearrangement joins TRBV4-3 to TRBJ2-5; D remains unclear. The V and J ends lost 0 bases and 0 bases respectively, with 8 bases between them. The CDR3 covers 15 residues. The germline gives CDR1 LGHNA, CDR2 YSLEER. The CDR3 coding sequence is TGCGCCAGCAGCCAAGATCGCTGGTACCAAGAGACCCAGTACTTC. This encodes CASSQDRWYQETQYF.

The rearrangement joins TRBV7-3 to TRBJ2-5; the match to TRBD2 covers 7 bases. Germline CDR1 is SGHTA and CDR2 is FQGTGA. V gave up 2 bases and J gave up 4 bases; unmatched junction bases: 19. The CDR3 has 19 amino acids. The CDR3 nucleotides are TGTGCCAGCAGCTTATGGGGCGGGGCTAGCGGAGAAGGTGCAGAGACCCAGTACTTC. Its translation is CASSLWGGASGEGAETQYF.

The chain joins TRBV7-9 to TRBJ2-7; unclear D gene. Trimming removed 3 bases from V and 5 bases from J, with 8 bases in between. This CDR3 is built from 12 residues. CDR1 is SEHNR and CDR2 is FQNEAQ in the germline V gene (reference sequence). DNA for the CDR3: TGTGCCAGCAGCTTCATAGAGAACGAGCAGTACTTC. This translates into CASSFIENEQYF.

With regard to this clone: This same CDR3 is encoded by further DNA sequences in the sample. The genes are TRBV5-1 and TRBJ2-1, with 7 nucleotides matching TRBD2. The CDR3 loop spans 15 amino acids. From germline, CDR1 is SGHRS and CDR2 YFSETQ. J gave up 0 bases and V 4 bases, and 4 bases lay outside the gene matches. DNA of the CDR3: TGCGCCAGCAGCCTCGGGAGGAGCTCCTACAATGAGCAGTTCTTC. The encoded protein is CASSLGRSSYNEQFF.